This TCR beta chain originates from a study of molecular identifiers for immune sequencing clone quantification. TCRdb re-derived calls from the PCR reads in MiXCR, one entry per CDR3 protein. The sample holds 600,000 to 650,000 distinct CDR3 sequences; about 20% are singletons and the top ten take about 0.9%. Based on a CD8+CD4-CCR7+CD45RA+ profile, naive CD8 T cells were sorted. The table lists this clonotype with many counts. The CDR3 spans 13 residues. Trimming stripped 1 base from V and 3 bases from J, with 7 bases between. CDR1 LGHNA and CDR2 YNFKEQ come from the germline V gene. What was sequenced was naive CD8+ T cells from blood, with Jurkat cell RNA spiked in. Regarding subset: FACS-sorted CD8+CD4-CCR7+CD45RA+ naive T cells. This TCR derives from a human donor in good health. Some libraries in this study had Jurkat cell RNA spiked in. The chain has TRBV4-2 and TRBJ2-7; tentatively, D is TRBD2 (6 bases). CDR3 sequence: CASSQVGGYEQYF. The CDR3 bases are TGTGCCAGCAGCCAAGTCGGGGGCTACGAGCAGTACTTC.